Presented here are 2 T cell receptor beta chains from one specimen sequenced in a study of graft-versus-host responses after intestinal transplantation. Their specific antigens are unknown. Sequencing was performed with immunoSEQ multiplex PCR; in TCRdb, only in-frame clones are kept and a portion is missing. The table shows around 90,000 clones, with 92% occurring only once. The sample here was unstimulated CD8+ T cells sorted from spleen or lymph node cells, taken before transplant. The receptors stem from a human donor who was the organ donor for an intestinal transplant.

The chain recombines TRBV7-6 with TRBJ2-7, with 8 bases lining up with TRBD1. CDR1 SGHVS and CDR2 FNYEAQ come from the germline V gene. This CDR3 contains 16 residues. The V and J ends lost 0 bases and 7 bases, in that order; junction bases with no gene match: 11. The CDR3 region has the DNA TGTGCCAGCAGCTTAGCGTTCGGCAGGGGGCGCTCAGAGCAGTACTTC. Translated, it gives CASSLAFGRGRSEQYF. Full variable domain (rest looked up from reference TRBV7-6 and TRBJ2-7): GAGVSQSPRYKVTKRGQDVALRCDPISGHVSLYWYRQALGQGPEFLTYFNYEAQQDKSGLPNDRFSAERPEGSISTLTIQRTEQRDSAMYRCASSLAFGRGRSEQYFGPGTRLTVT.

The genes are TRBV27 and TRBJ2-7, with TRBD1 identical over 8 bases. This CDR3 has 15 amino acids. Germline values: CDR1 MNHEY, CDR2 SMNVEV (reference sequence). V dropped 2 bases and J dropped 0; count of bases not matched to a gene: 3. CDR3 sequence reads: CASSLAGGSSYEQYF. For the CDR3, the DNA is TGTGCCAGCAGTTTAGCAGGGGGCAGCTCCTACGAGCAGTACTTC.